One sample yielded the 11 T cell receptor beta chains listed below, sequenced in a study of blood T cells in healthy people across ages. The authors ran a second PCR of 7 to 11 cycles using a sample-barcoded 5' primer and a J-beta primer mix. In TCRdb, the 5' RACE reads were re-called with MiXCR into one record per CDR3 protein. The sample yields hundreds of thousands of distinct CDR3 sequences, roughly 34% seen once. Sequenced: blood. These receptors all stem from a man aged 18-30 years in good health.

This clonotype was detected a few times. V is TRBV12-3 or TRBV12-4 and J is TRBJ2-1; D is ambiguous. The CDR3 extends over 13 amino acids. V was shortened by 5 bases and J by 7 bases, with 12 bases between the two germline ends. The CDR3 sequence is CASSHDLENEQFF. CDR3 nucleotides: TGTGCCAGCAGTCATGACCTAGAAAATGAGCAGTTCTTC.

This clonotype was counted between two and nine times. The genes are TRBV6-2 or TRBV6-3 and TRBJ2-1, with D possibly being TRBD1 (8 bases). The CDR3 has 15 residues. In germline, CDR1 is MNHEY, CDR2 SVGEGT. The germline V and J ends were trimmed by 7 bases and 4 bases, with 17 bases remaining between them. CDR3 sequence reads: CASTNKQGGYNEQFF. DNA of the CDR3: TGTGCCAGCACTAATAAACAGGGGGGGTACAATGAGCAGTTCTTC.

The rearrangement joins TRBV19 to TRBJ2-7; 7 bases line up with TRBD1. The DNA end lines up better with TRBJ2-5; the J call may be wrong. The CDR3 is 14 amino acids. Germline assignment: CDR1 LNHDA and CDR2 SQIVND (reference sequence). This CDR3 is CASSHGTVKETQYF. In DNA form, the CDR3 reads TGTGCCAGTAGCCACGGGACAGTTAAAGAGACCCAGTACTTC.

The chain has TRBV20-1 and TRBJ2-1; maybe TRBD2 (6 bases). V dropped 2 bases and J dropped 9 bases, with 11 bases sitting between them. The CDR3 has 12 residues. In germline, CDR1 is DFQATT, CDR2 SNEGSKA (reference sequence). The CDR3 spells CSARYGGGEQFF. The CDR3 bases are TGCAGTGCTAGATACGGGGGTGGTGAGCAGTTCTTC.

CDR3 sequence reads: CASSLSRELINTEAFF. In DNA, the CDR3 is TGTGCCAGCAGCTTATCGAGGGAGCTCATCAACACTGAAGCTTTCTTT. The chain has TRBV7-2 and TRBJ1-1; D unclear. Germline CDR1 and CDR2: SGHTA and FQGNSA. The CDR3 runs 16 residues. Trimming took 2 bases from V and 2 from J, leaving 15 bases between them.

This clonotype was found a few times. The chain couples TRBV20-1 to TRBJ2-1, with 10 bases identical to TRBD2. Germline V gives CDR1 DFQATT, CDR2 SNEGSKA (reference sequence). V lost 1 base to trimming and J lost 0 bases; unmatched junction nucleotides: 6. The CDR3 loop spans 17 amino acids. DNA for the CDR3: TGCAGTGCTAGAGGCCTAGCGGGGGCCACCTCCTACAATGAGCAGTTCTTC. The encoded protein is CSARGLAGATSYNEQFF.

This clonotype was counted between two and nine times. This chain links TRBV2 with TRBJ1-1, with D uncertain. V shed 5 bases and J shed 0 bases, with 13 bases lying between them. Germline values: CDR1 SNHLY, CDR2 FYNNEI. This CDR3 spans 15 amino acids. In DNA form, the CDR3 reads TGTGCCAGCAGTAAGTCGGGTAAAATGAACACTGAAGCTTTCTTT. This codes for CASSKSGKMNTEAFF.

This clonotype was found a few times. The chain has TRBV30 and TRBJ2-4; D may be TRBD2 (6 bases). The CDR3 has 16 residues. Trimming took 0 bases from V and 1 from J, leaving 13 bases between them. In germline, CDR1 is GTSNPN, CDR2 SVGIG (reference sequence). Here the CDR3 DNA reads TGTGCCTGGAGTGTACGCGGGGCCGCGGCCAAAAACATTCAGTACTTC. Its protein is CAWSVRGAAAKNIQYF.

In this sample, this clonotype turned up many times. The chain has TRBV28 and TRBJ2-7; D uncertain. V gave up 2 bases and J gave up 3 bases, with 8 bases separating them. The CDR3 totals 13 residues. Germline CDR1 is MDHEN and CDR2 is SYDVKM. The CDR3 DNA reads as TGTGCCAGCAGTTTACGGCAGTTCTACGAGCAGTACTTC. Its protein product is CASSLRQFYEQYF. The full variable domain, in which reference TRBV28 and TRBJ2-7 provide the parts outside the CDR3, is DVKVTQSSRYLVKRTGEKVFLECVQDMDHENMFWYRQDPGLGLRLIYFSYDVKMKEKGDIPEGYSVSREKKERFSLILESASTNQTSMYLCASSLRQFYEQYFGPGTRLTVT.

This clonotype appeared a few times. The J gene is TRBJ1-2, the V gene TRBV18; no reliable D call. This CDR3 spans 19 amino acids. Deletions cut 1 base from V and 5 bases from J, with 26 bases between. Germline V gives CDR1 KGHSH, CDR2 LQKENI. Here the CDR3 reads CASSPRSSYLQKYNYGYTF. The DNA for the CDR3 is TGTGCCAGCTCACCACGATCTTCTTACTTACAAAAATACAATTATGGCTACACCTTC.

This sequence joins TRBV29-1 and TRBJ1-3; unclear D gene. This CDR3 is built from 10 residues. The germline gives CDR1 SQVTM, CDR2 ANQGSEA. Trimming stripped 1 base from V and 8 bases from J, with 3 bases between. CDR3 loop: CSVEGDTIYF. CDR3 in DNA: TGCAGCGTTGAAGGCGACACCATATATTTT.